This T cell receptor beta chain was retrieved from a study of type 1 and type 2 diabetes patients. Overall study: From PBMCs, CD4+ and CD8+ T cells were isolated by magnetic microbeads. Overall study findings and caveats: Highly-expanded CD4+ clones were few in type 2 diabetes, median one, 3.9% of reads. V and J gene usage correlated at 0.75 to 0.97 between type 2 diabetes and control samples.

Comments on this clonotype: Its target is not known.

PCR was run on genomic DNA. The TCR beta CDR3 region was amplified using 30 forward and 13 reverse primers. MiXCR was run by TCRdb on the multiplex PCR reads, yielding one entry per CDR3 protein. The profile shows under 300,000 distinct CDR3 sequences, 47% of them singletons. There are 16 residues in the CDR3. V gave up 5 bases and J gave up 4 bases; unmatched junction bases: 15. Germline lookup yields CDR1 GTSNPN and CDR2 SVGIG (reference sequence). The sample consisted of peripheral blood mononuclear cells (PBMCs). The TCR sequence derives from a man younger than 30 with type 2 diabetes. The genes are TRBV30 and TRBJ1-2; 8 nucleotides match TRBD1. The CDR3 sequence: CAWAPETGAWGYGYTF. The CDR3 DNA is TGTGCCTGGGCCCCTGAGACAGGGGCCTGGGGCTATGGCTACACCTTC.